This T cell receptor beta chain emerged from a study of blood T cell repertoires in COVID-19. As for the study in general: Specimens from acute and convalescent COVID-19 originated in the United States, Italy and Spain. T cells, B-cell-depleted T cells, or PBMCs provided the cDNA or gDNA that served as material.

Germline CDR1 MNHEY, CDR2 SMNVEV (reference sequence). CDR3 size: 13 residues. The ends were cut back, 5 bases at V and 6 bases at J, with 13 bases in the middle. Original methodology: Amplification from reference gene primers served as the basis for estimated nucleated cell counts. Data came from immunoSEQ multiplex PCR; TCRdb stores just in-frame clones and leaves some out. V, J and clone size were drawn from that table, and D and trimming were deduced from the DNA. Of some 300,000 clones listed, 85% are singletons. Sequenced sample: peripheral blood. The sequence was obtained from a woman aged 45-59 years with active or convalescent COVID-19. The chain couples TRBV27 to TRBJ1-2; TRBD1 is a possible D gene (5 bases). This CDR3 reads CASSGRGTDGYTF. The CDR3 DNA follows: TGTGCCAGCAGTGGGCGGGGGACGGATGGCTACACCTTC.